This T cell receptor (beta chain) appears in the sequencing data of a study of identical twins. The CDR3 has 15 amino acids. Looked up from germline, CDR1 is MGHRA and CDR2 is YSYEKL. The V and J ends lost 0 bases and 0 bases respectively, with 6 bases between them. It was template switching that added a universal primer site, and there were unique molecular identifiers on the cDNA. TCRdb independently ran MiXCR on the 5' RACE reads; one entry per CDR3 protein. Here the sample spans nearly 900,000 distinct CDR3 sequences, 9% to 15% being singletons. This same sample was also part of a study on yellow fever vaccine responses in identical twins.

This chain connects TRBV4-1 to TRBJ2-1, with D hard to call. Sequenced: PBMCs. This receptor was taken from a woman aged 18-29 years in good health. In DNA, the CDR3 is TGCGCCAGCAGCCAAGAGGGGATCTCCTACAATGAGCAGTTCTTC. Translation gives CASSQEGISYNEQFF.